Listed below are T cell receptor beta chains from one sample, sequenced in a study of T cells in Graves' hyperthyroidism and ophthalmopathy. TCRdb fed the multiplex PCR reads into MiXCR, producing one record per CDR3 protein. Counted here are around 370,000 distinct CDR3 sequences, roughly 20% occurring once; the ten biggest clones make up 40%. The specimen was blood. The origin of the receptors is a man younger than 35 with Graves' ophthalmopathy. Each CDR3 is given with its conserved first and last residue. The D gene is left open where the match is weak. Expanded clones get a size class; other rows say once, few or many, or leave the size out.

d_call | j_call | clone_size | v_call | cdr3_nt | cdr3_aa
- | TRBJ1-1 | many | TRBV7-9 | TGTGCCAGCAGCTTAGATACAGCGAACACTGAAGCTTTCTTT | CASSLDTANTEAFF
TRBD1 | TRBJ1-3 | - | TRBV20-1 | TGCAGTGCCTCCTACCCGGGACAGGGGGCTGGAAACACCATATATTTT | CSASYPGQGAGNTIYF
TRBD1 | TRBJ1-3 | - | TRBV28 | TGTGCCAGCAGTTCGACAGGGAGTTCTGGAAACACCATATATTTT | CASSSTGSSGNTIYF
TRBD1 | TRBJ1-3 | many | TRBV5-1 | TGCGCCAGCAGCTTGGGACAGGGCGCTGGAAACACCATATATTTT | CASSLGQGAGNTIYF
- | TRBJ2-5 | many | TRBV20-1 | TGCAGTGCTCAGGGGGGGGGGGCTCGAGAGACCCAGTACTTC | CSAQGGGARETQYF
TRBD1 | TRBJ2-2 | - | TRBV7-3 | TGTGCCAGCAGGTCGGGACAGGGGATCGGGGAGCTGTTTTTT | CASRSGQGIGELFF
TRBD1 | TRBJ2-5 | many | TRBV11-2 | TGTGCCAGCAGCCCCCAGGGGTTAGTGCCGACAGGGAGACAGACCCAGTACTTC | CASSPQGLVPTGRQTQYF
- | TRBJ2-5 | - | TRBV7-3 | TGTGCCAGCACCCAAGGGGGGGCCGCTTTGAAAGAGACCCAGTACTTC | CASTQGGAALKETQYF
TRBD2 | TRBJ2-3 | few | TRBV5-5 | TGTGCCAGCAGCTTGACTAGCGGGGGGGCCCCGTACACAGATACGCAGTATTTT | CASSLTSGGAPYTDTQYF
- | TRBJ2-7 | many | TRBV6-1 | TGTGCCAGCAGTGTGGTTAAGGACGAGCAGTACTTC | CASSVVKDEQYF
- | TRBJ2-2 | - | TRBV28 | TGTGCCAGCAGTTTGATTTACAGGGATTTCTCCCCCGGGGAGCTGTTTTTT | CASSLIYRDFSPGELFF
TRBD1 | TRBJ1-1 | many | TRBV28 | TGTGCCAGCACTAGGGGAAGAAACAGGGGGATCATGAACACTGAAGCTTTCTTT | CASTRGRNRGIMNTEAFF
- | TRBJ1-1 | - | TRBV5-8 | TGTGCCAGCAGCTTGCCGGTGCGGACTGAAGCTTTCTTT | CASSLPVRTEAFF
- | TRBJ1-1 | many | TRBV5-1 | TGCGCCAGCAGCTTGAGGGATCCGAACACTGAAGCTTTCTTT | CASSLRDPNTEAFF
- | TRBJ1-1 | - | TRBV12-3/TRBV12-4 | TGTGCCAGCAGGGGACAAGGGAACACTGGAGCTTTCTTT | CASRGQGNTGAFF
- | TRBJ2-5 | - | TRBV7-9 | TGTGCCAGCAGCTTTGGGGACTTTGAGACCCAGTACTTC | CASSFGDFETQYF
TRBD2 | TRBJ2-1 | few | TRBV10-3 | TGTGCCATCAGTGAGAGGGCTAGCGGGGGCCCCCACAATGAGCAGTTCTTC | CAISERASGGPHNEQFF
TRBD2 | TRBJ2-1 | - | TRBV29-1 | TGCAGCGTTGAAGTTGCGGGAGGCAATGAGCAGTTCTTC | CSVEVAGGNEQFF
TRBD2 | TRBJ2-3 | many | TRBV14 | TGTGCCAGCAGCCTGGGACTAGCGTCAGATACGCAGTATTTT | CASSLGLASDTQYF
- | TRBJ1-1 | many | TRBV20-1 | TGCAGTGCTCTAGACAGCTTGAACACTGAAGCTTTCTTT | CSALDSLNTEAFF
- | TRBJ1-2 | many | TRBV28 | TGTGCCAGCAGTTCCCACCGTGGGGGGGGGATCTATGGCTACACCTTC | CASSSHRGGGIYGYTF
TRBD1 | TRBJ2-5 | many | TRBV11-2 | TGTGCCAGCAGCTTTTCCCGGGACAGGGTTGCAGAGACCCAGTACTTC | CASSFSRDRVAETQYF
TRBD1 | TRBJ2-5 | once | TRBV6-2/TRBV6-3 | TGTGCCAGCAGCACACAGGGGTGGAAGACCCAGTACTTC | CASSTQGWKTQYF
TRBD1 | TRBJ2-2 | once | TRBV9 | TGTGCCAGCACCCGATCCGGGACAGGGAACACCGGGGAGCTGTTTTTT | CASTRSGTGNTGELFF
TRBD2 | TRBJ2-7 | many | TRBV10-1 | TGCGCCAGCGGTTCGCGGGGGTCCTACGAGCAGTACTTC | CASGSRGSYEQYF
TRBD2 | TRBJ2-1 | few | TRBV11-2 | TGTGCCAGCAGCTTGTTGTCATTGCGGGGGAGCTCCTACAATGAGCAGTTCTTC | CASSLLSLRGSSYNEQFF
- | TRBJ2-1 | - | TRBV11-2 | TGTGCCAGCAGTTACGGGACCCGGGATGAGCAGTTCTTC | CASSYGTRDEQFF